This T cell receptor (beta chain) was sequenced for a study of cytomegalovirus exposure and HLA in healthy donors. Overall study results and limits: Association of roughly 18,000 TCR beta sequences with HLA alleles was found at 0.05 false discovery rate in a later analysis.

In the case of this clone: Its specificity is unknown.

V lost 1 base and J lost 6; bases outside the gene matches: 2. Germline V CDR1 and CDR2: SGHTA, FQGNSA. The length of the CDR3 is 15 residues. The PCR used 60 Vbeta and 13 Jbeta primers. Measured with immunoSEQ multiplex PCR; TCRdb has only the in-frame clones, and not every one. The sample lists approximately 100,000 clones, about 80% occurring once. The sequence came from a man aged 55 to 69 in good health and CMV-seropositive. Sequenced sample: PBMCs. This rearrangement joins TRBV7-2 to TRBJ2-5; 13 bases align to TRBD2. The CDR3 DNA reads TGTGCCAGCAGCTTAGGACTAGCGGGGGGTAAGACCCAGTACTTC. Amino acid sequence: CASSLGLAGGKTQYF.